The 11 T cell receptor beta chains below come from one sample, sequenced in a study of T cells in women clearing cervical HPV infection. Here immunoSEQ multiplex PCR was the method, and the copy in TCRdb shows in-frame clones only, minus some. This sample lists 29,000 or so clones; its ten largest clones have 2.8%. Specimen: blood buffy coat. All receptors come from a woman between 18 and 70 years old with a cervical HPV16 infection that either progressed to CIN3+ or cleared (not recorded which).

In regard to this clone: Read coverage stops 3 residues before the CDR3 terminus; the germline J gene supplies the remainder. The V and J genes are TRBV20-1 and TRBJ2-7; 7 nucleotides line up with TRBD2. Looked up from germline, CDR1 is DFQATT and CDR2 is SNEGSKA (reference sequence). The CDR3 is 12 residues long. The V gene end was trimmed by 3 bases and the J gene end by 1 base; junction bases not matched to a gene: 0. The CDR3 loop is CSASGGSYEQYF. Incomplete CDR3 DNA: TGCAGTGCTAGCGGGGGGTCCTACGAG.

The CDR3 sequence is CSAGTPSRNEQFF. The part of the CDR3 DNA that was read is TGCAGTGCGGGCACCCCCTCTCGGAATGAG. The rearrangement uses TRBV20-1 and TRBJ2-1; D remains ambiguous. The CDR3 end falls 3 residues outside the read, so it is completed with the germline J gene. Per the germline V gene, CDR1 is DFQATT and CDR2 is SNEGSKA (reference sequence). There are 13 residues in the CDR3. V lost 6 bases to trimming and J lost 7 bases, with 16 bases between them.

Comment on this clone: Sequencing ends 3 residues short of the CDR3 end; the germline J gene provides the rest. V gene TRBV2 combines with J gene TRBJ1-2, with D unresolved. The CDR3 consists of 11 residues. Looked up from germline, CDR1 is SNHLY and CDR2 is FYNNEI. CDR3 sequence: CASSDGVGYTF. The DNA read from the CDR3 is TGTGCCAGCAGTGACGGGGTGGGC.

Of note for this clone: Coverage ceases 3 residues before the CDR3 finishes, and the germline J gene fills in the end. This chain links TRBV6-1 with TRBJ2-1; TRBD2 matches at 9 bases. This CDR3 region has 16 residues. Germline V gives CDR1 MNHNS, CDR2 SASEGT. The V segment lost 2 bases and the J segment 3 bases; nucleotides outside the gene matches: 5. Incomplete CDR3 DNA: TGTGCCAGCAGTGAAAGGGGACTAGCCCTCTACAATGAG. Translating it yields CASSERGLALYNE. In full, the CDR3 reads CASSERGLALYNEQFF.

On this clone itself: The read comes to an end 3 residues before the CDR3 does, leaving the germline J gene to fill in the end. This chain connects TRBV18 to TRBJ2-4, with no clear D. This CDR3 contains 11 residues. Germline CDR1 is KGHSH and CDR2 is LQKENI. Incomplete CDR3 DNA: TGTGCCAGCTCACAGGGCTATGGT. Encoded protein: CASSQGYG. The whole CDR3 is CASSQGYGQYF.

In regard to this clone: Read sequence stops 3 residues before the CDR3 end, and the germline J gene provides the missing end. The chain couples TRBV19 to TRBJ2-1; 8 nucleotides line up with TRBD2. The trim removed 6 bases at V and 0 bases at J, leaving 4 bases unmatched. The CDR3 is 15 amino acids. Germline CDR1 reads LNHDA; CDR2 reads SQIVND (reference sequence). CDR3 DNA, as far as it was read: TGTGCCAGTAGGAACGCGGGGGGCTCCTACAATGAG. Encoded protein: CASRNAGGSYNE. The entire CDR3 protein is CASRNAGGSYNEQFF.

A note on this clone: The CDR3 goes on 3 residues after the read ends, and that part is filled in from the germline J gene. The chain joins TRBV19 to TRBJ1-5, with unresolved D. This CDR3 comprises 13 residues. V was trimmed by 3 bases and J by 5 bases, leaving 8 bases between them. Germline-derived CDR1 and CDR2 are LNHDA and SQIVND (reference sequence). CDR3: CASSISRDQPQHF. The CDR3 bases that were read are TGTGCCAGTAGTATCTCCCGGGATCAGCCC.

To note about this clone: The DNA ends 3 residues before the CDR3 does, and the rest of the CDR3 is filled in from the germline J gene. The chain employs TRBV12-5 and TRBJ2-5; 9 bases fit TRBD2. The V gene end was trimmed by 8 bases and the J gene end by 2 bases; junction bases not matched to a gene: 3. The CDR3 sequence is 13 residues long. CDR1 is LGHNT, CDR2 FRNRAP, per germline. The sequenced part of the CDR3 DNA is TGTGCTAGTTCAACTAGCGGGCAAGAGACC. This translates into CASSTSGQET. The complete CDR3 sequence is CASSTSGQETQYF.

CDR3 sequence reads: CAWGQGLYEQYF. CDR3 DNA (partial): TGTGCCTGGGGACAGGGCCTCTACGAG. V usage is TRBV30 and J usage is TRBJ2-7; 8 nucleotides line up with TRBD1. The CDR3 end is not reached by the read, which stops 3 residues before it; the germline J gene fills it in. V lost 5 bases, J lost 3 bases, and 3 bases stayed unmatched. The V gene's germline CDR1 is GTSNPN and CDR2 SVGIG (reference sequence). This CDR3 has 12 residues.

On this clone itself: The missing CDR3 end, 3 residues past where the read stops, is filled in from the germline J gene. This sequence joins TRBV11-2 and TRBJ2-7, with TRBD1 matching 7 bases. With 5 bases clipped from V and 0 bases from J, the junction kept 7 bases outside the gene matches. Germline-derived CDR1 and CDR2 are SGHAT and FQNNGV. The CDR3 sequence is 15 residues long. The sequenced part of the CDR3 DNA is TGTGCCAGCAGCCCTAGACAGGGAGTCTCCTACGAG. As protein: CASSPRQGVSYE. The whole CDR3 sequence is CASSPRQGVSYEQYF.

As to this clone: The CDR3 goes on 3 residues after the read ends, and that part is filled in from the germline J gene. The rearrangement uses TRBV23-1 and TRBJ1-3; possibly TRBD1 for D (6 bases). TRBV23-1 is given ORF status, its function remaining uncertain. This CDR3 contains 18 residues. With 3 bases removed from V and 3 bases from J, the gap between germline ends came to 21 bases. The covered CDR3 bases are TGCGCCAGCAGTCACTCGTGGGAGGACAGTGCCCGTGGAAACACC. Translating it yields CASSHSWEDSARGNT. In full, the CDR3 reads CASSHSWEDSARGNTIYF.